This paragraph reports one TCR beta chain. The antigen remains unidentified. The data were obtained in a study of T cell repertoires in cytomegalovirus infection. TCRdb used MiXCR to reprocess the reads, holding one entry per CDR3 protein. The table shows about 900,000 distinct CDR3 sequences, with 31% occurring only once. Germline CDR1 reads SGHTA; CDR2 reads FQGTGA. The V end was cut by 0 bases, the J end by 3 bases, with 10 bases between. The CDR3 sequence is 15 residues long. The material sequenced was cultured CD8+ T cells from PBMCs, taken from culture after CMV antigen stimulation. The chain links TRBV7-3 to TRBJ2-3, with a weak D call TRBD2 (6 bases). The clonotype originates from a human donor in good health (CMV status not recorded). Some clones in this sample may be carry-over from other donors' samples. Here the CDR3 reads CASSLTGGETDTQYF. The CDR3 DNA reads as TGTGCCAGCAGCTTAACGGGGGGAGAGACAGATACGCAGTATTTT.